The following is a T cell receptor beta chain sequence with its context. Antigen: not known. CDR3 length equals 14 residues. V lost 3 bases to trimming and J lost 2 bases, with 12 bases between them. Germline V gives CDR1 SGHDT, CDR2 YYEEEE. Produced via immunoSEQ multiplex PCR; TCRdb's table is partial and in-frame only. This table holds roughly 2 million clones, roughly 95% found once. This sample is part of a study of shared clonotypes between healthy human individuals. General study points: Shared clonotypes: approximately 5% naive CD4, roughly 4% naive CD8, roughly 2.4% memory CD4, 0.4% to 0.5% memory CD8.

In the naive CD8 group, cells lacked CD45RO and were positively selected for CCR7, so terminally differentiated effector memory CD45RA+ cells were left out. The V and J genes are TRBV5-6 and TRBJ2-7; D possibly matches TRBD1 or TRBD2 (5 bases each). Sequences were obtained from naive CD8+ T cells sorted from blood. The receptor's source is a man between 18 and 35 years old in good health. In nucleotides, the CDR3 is TGTGCCAGCAGCTCCCGGGACGTCCCCTACGAGCAGTACTTC. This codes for CASSSRDVPYEQYF.